Shown below are 23 T cell receptor beta chains from a single sample sequenced in a study of blood T cells in healthy people across ages. Combining a sample-barcoded 5' primer with a J-beta primer mix, a second PCR ran for 7 to 11 cycles. TCRdb ran MiXCR on the 5' RACE reads and lists one entry per CDR3 protein. In the table there are approximately 1,700,000 distinct CDR3 sequences, about 39% of which are singletons. Specimen: blood. These receptors were obtained from a human donor in good health.

The chain has TRBV6-6 and TRBJ2-7; D uncertain. The CDR3 length is 16 residues. CDR1 is MNHNY and CDR2 is SVGAGI in the germline V gene (reference sequence). V shed 0 bases and J shed 2 bases, with 14 bases lying between them. The DNA of the CDR3 is TGTGCCAGCAGTTACTCGACGGGTCTCCAAGCCTACGAGCAGTACTTC. It yields the protein CASSYSTGLQAYEQYF.

The rearrangement links TRBV10-3 to TRBJ2-5; D may be TRBD1 or TRBD2 (6 bases each). The V and J ends lost 6 bases and 1 base respectively, with 18 bases between them. The CDR3 runs 16 residues. Germline V lookup: CDR1 ENHRY, CDR2 SYGVKD. In DNA, the CDR3 is TGTGCCATCAGCAAATCTTCGGAGGGGGGCCAAGAGACCCAGTACTTC. The encoded protein is CAISKSSEGGQETQYF.

This clonotype was counted between two and nine times. V is TRBV7-9 and J is TRBJ2-7; TRBD1 might be the D (5 bases). Deletions cut 6 bases from V and 2 bases from J, with 11 bases between. This CDR3 has 13 residues. CDR1 is SEHNR and CDR2 is FQNEAQ in the germline V gene (reference sequence). CDR3 region: CASSSTAAYEQYF. The CDR3 coding sequence is TGTGCCAGCAGTTCGACAGCTGCCTACGAGCAGTACTTC.

V is TRBV3-1 and J is TRBJ2-1; weak D call: TRBD2 (6 bases). This CDR3 has 17 residues. CDR1 is LGHDT, CDR2 YNNKEL, per germline (reference sequence). Trimming shortened V by 0 bases and J by 4 bases, and 16 bases separated the two germline ends. This CDR3 reads CASSQDVGSGGYNEQFF. CDR3 coding DNA: TGTGCCAGCAGCCAAGATGTCGGTAGTGGGGGGTACAATGAGCAGTTCTTC.

The rearrangement links TRBV10-3 to TRBJ1-5, with D perhaps matching TRBD1 (6 bases). The length of the CDR3 is 13 residues. V lost 4 bases, J lost 8 bases, and 12 bases lay in between. Germline V gene lookup returns CDR1 ENHRY and CDR2 SYGVKD. This CDR3 reads CAISVSRGEPQHF. The CDR3 bases are TGTGCCATCAGTGTATCCAGGGGAGAGCCCCAGCATTTT.

The chain has TRBV28 and TRBJ2-1; D gene ambiguous. The germline CDR1 and CDR2 sequences are MDHEN and SYDVKM. This CDR3 is built from 15 residues. Trimming took 3 bases from V and 12 from J, leaving 21 bases between them. CDR3 DNA sequence: TGTGCCAGCAGTTTTATACCACGGACCCTCCCTTTGCAGTTCTTC. As protein: CASSFIPRTLPLQFF.

This rearrangement joins TRBV4-1 to TRBJ1-1; a possible D gene is TRBD1 (6 bases). Germline CDR1 reads MGHRA; CDR2 reads YSYEKL. CDR3 length: 15 residues. Trimming left V 4 bases short and J 3 bases short, with 15 bases between. In nucleotides, the CDR3 is TGCGCCAGCAGCCGTGCCGCCTCAGGGGACACTGAAGCTTTCTTT. It specifies CASSRAASGDTEAFF.

The rearrangement joins TRBV7-2 to TRBJ1-2; perhaps TRBD1 as D (5 bases). V was shortened by 4 bases and J by 4 bases, with 19 bases between the two germline ends. In germline, CDR1 is SGHTA, CDR2 FQGNSA. CDR3 length: 16 amino acids. The CDR3 here is CASSSSDMQNPYGYTF. In DNA form, the CDR3 reads TGTGCCAGCAGCTCGTCGGACATGCAAAACCCCTATGGCTACACCTTC.

There are a few counts of this clonotype. V is TRBV5-1 and J is TRBJ2-5; 8 positions match TRBD2. The CDR3 totals 17 residues. CDR1 and CDR2 from the germline V gene are SGHRS and YFSETQ. Trimming took 4 bases from V and 4 from J; bases not matched to a gene: 15. CDR3 loop: CASSLGLETRGGETQYF. In DNA, the CDR3 is TGCGCCAGCAGCCTGGGACTAGAAACAAGAGGGGGAGAGACCCAGTACTTC.

V is TRBV14 and J is TRBJ2-1; D is unclear. The germline gives CDR1 SGHDN, CDR2 FVKESK. Trimming cost V 0 bases and J 9 bases, with 9 bases left between them. This CDR3 has 13 amino acids. The DNA for the CDR3 is TGTGCCAGCAGCCAAGATCGGTTTCTTGAGCAGTTCTTC. Protein sequence: CASSQDRFLEQFF.

The chain uses TRBV29-1 and TRBJ2-4, with TRBD2 identical over 10 bases. Germline CDR1 SQVTM, CDR2 ANQGSEA. V was pared by 4 bases and J by 7 bases, with 7 bases of the junction left unmatched. The CDR3 length is 14 residues. The CDR3 bases are TGCAGCGTTGGGAGCGGGGGGGCTATGAACATTCAGTACTTC. Translated, it gives CSVGSGGAMNIQYF.

The chain employs TRBV7-2 and TRBJ2-7; a weak D match, TRBD2 (6 bases). The CDR3 length is 14 residues. Trimming pared 3 bases from V and 5 bases from J, leaving 14 bases between. Germline V lookup: CDR1 SGHTA, CDR2 FQGNSA. The CDR3: CASSLGPGRNEQYF. The CDR3 nucleotides are TGTGCCAGCAGCTTGGGCCCAGGGAGGAACGAGCAGTACTTC.

The V call is TRBV30, the J call TRBJ1-1, with D perhaps TRBD1 (5 bases). CDR3 size: 13 residues. CDR1 and CDR2 from the germline V gene are GTSNPN and SVGIG (reference sequence). V was clipped by 1 base and J by 4 bases, with 10 bases between them. CDR3 in DNA: TGTGCCTGGAGTGAAGCTGGGGGCACTGAAGCTTTCTTT. It is translated as CAWSEAGGTEAFF.

The chain employs TRBV4-3 and TRBJ2-3; weak D call: TRBD2 (5 bases). Trimming took 2 bases from V and 5 from J, leaving 11 bases between them. The CDR3 sequence is 14 residues long. Germline CDR1 reads LGHNA; CDR2 reads YSLEER. CDR3 sequence reads: CASSQTSGIDTQYF. The CDR3 nucleotides are TGCGCCAGCAGCCAAACGTCGGGGATAGATACGCAGTATTTT.

In its sample, this clonotype was seen once. V is TRBV5-1 and J is TRBJ2-3, with D tentatively TRBD2 (5 bases). The CDR3 has 13 amino acids. CDR1 is SGHRS and CDR2 is YFSETQ in the germline V gene. Trimming took 4 bases from V and 4 from J, leaving 10 bases between them. This chain's CDR3 is CASSPRESDTQYF. In DNA form, the CDR3 reads TGCGCCAGCAGCCCACGGGAATCAGATACGCAGTATTTT.

CDR3 sequence (DNA): TGCAGCGCATCCCCCGACAGGGGATTAAGGCCCCAGCATTTT. This encodes CSASPDRGLRPQHF. The chain employs TRBV29-1 and TRBJ1-5; the match to TRBD1 covers 8 bases. V trimming: 7 bases; J trimming: 9 bases; junction bases outside the gene matches: 14. CDR1 is SQVTM, CDR2 ANQGSEA, per germline. This CDR3 is 14 amino acids long.

The chain recombines TRBV20-1 with TRBJ1-6; D uncertain. The V and J ends lost 1 base and 0 bases respectively, with 13 bases between them. The CDR3 totals 17 residues. Germline CDR1 is DFQATT and CDR2 is SNEGSKA (reference sequence). The CDR3 sequence is CSARVTGVGSYNSPLHF. CDR3 DNA sequence: TGCAGTGCTAGAGTGACGGGCGTCGGCTCCTATAATTCACCCCTCCACTTT.

V is TRBV2 and J is TRBJ1-1, with D possibly TRBD1 on 6 matching bases. CDR3 length: 15 amino acids. Trimming stripped 6 bases from V and 6 bases from J, with 20 bases between. The germline V gene has CDR1 SNHLY and CDR2 FYNNEI. CDR3 in DNA: TGTGCCAGCAGCGCCCTGTTGTCAGGGGCCCCTGAAGCTTTCTTT. Translation gives CASSALLSGAPEAFF.

The V call is TRBV6-5, the J call TRBJ1-1; 7 nucleotides line up with TRBD1. The CDR3 extends over 15 amino acids. With 5 bases clipped from V and 8 bases from J, the junction kept 14 bases outside the gene matches. The germline V gene encodes CDR1 MNHEY and CDR2 SVGAGI. In DNA, the CDR3 is TGTGCCAGCAGTCGGCCGACAGGGACTAAAGGAGAAGCTTTCTTT. Translation: CASSRPTGTKGEAFF.

The CDR3 spells CASSPRVADTQYF. The CDR3 DNA reads as TGTGCCAGCAGCCCCAGGGTAGCAGATACGCAGTATTTT. V is TRBV7-8 and J is TRBJ2-3; the D gene is possibly TRBD1 (5 bases). The CDR3 has 13 amino acids. V lost 5 bases, J lost 4 bases, and 10 bases lay in between. Looked up from germline, CDR1 is SGHVS and CDR2 is FQNEAQ.

This clonotype showed up just a few times. The chain has TRBV12-3 or TRBV12-4 and TRBJ2-4; D is undetermined. V lost 3 bases, J lost 13 bases, and 13 bases lay in between. CDR3 size: 12 residues. DNA of the CDR3: TGTGCCAGCAGTTTGGCGCACCTGGGGCAGTACTTC. The encoded protein is CASSLAHLGQYF.

The chain recombines TRBV29-1 with TRBJ1-1; no reliable D call. The CDR3 length is 15 residues. Germline V gives CDR1 SQVTM, CDR2 ANQGSEA. V gave up 4 bases and J gave up 0 bases, with 15 bases separating them. CDR3 sequence: CSVVSTADMNTEAFF. CDR3 sequence (DNA): TGCAGCGTTGTGTCGACGGCCGATATGAACACTGAAGCTTTCTTT.

The chain couples TRBV4-2 to TRBJ1-2; D perhaps matches TRBD1 (6 bases). The CDR3 is 15 amino acids. Trimming left V 1 base short and J 6 bases short, with 15 bases between. The germline CDR1 and CDR2 sequences are LGHNA and YNFKEQ. The CDR3 nucleotides read TGTGCCAGCAGCCAAGTTATGGGGGCACGGAATGGCTACACCTTC. Protein sequence: CASSQVMGARNGYTF.